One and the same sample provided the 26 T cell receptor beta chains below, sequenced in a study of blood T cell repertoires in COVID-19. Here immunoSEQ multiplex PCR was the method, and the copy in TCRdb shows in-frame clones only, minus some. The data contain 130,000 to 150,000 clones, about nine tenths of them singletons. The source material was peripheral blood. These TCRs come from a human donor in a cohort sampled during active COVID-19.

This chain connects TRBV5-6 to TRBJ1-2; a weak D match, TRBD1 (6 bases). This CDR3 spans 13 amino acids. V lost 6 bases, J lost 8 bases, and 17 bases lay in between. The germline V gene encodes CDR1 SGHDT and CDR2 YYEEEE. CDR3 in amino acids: CASNAYRDGGYTF. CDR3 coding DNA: TGTGCCAGCAACGCTTACAGGGATGGGGGCTACACCTTC. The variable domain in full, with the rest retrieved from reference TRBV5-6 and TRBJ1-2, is DAGVTQSPTHLIKTRGQQVTLRCSPKSGHDTVSWYQQALGQGPQFIFQYYEEEERQRGNFPDRFSGHQFPNYSSELNVNALLLGDSALYLCASNAYRDGGYTFGSGTRLTVV.

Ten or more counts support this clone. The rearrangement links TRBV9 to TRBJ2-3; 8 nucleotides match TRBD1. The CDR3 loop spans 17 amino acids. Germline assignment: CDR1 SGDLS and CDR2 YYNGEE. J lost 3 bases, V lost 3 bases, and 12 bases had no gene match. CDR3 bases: TGTGCCAGCAGCGCTAATCTTCGGACAGGGATGACAGATACGCAGTATTTT. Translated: CASSANLRTGMTDTQYF.

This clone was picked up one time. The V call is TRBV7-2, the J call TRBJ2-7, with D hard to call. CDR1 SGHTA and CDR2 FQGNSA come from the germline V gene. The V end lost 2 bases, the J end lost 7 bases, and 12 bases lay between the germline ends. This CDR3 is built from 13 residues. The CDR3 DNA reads TGTGCCAGCAGCTTAATTAGAATGGAGGAGCAGTACTTC. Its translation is CASSLIRMEEQYF.

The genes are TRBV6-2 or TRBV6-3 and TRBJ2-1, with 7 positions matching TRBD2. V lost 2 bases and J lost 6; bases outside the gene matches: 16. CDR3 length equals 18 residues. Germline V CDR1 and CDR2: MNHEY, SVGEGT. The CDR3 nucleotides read TGTGCCAGCAGTTACGGGGGGTCTGGGGGACTAAGGCCCAATGAGCAGTTCTTC. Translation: CASSYGGSGGLRPNEQFF.

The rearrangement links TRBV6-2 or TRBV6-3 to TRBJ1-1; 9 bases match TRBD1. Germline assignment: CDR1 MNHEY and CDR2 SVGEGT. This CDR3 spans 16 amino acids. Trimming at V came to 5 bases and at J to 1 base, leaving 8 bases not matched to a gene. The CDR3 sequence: CASSPSGTGRNTEAFF. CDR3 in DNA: TGTGCCAGCAGTCCCTCCGGGACAGGGCGGAACACTGAAGCTTTCTTT.

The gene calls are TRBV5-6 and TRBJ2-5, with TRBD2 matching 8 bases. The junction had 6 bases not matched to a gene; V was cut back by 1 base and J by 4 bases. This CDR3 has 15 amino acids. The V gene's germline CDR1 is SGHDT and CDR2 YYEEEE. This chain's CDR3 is CASSLFGGAGETQYF. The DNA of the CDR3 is TGTGCCAGCAGCTTGTTCGGGGGGGCAGGAGAGACCCAGTACTTC.

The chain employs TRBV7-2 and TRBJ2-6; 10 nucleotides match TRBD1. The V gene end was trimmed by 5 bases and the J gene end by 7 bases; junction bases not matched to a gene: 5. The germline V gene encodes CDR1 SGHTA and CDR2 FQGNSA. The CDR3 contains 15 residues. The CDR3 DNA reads TGTGCCAGCAGCGGGAGGACAGGGGGAGCCAACGTCCTGACTTTC. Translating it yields CASSGRTGGANVLTF.

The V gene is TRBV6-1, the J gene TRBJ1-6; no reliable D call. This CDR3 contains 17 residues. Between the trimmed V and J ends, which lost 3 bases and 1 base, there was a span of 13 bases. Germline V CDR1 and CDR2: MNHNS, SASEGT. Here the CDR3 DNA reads TGTGCCAGCAGTGATCCGGTCCGGGGTTCCTATAATTCACCCCTCCACTTT. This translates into CASSDPVRGSYNSPLHF.

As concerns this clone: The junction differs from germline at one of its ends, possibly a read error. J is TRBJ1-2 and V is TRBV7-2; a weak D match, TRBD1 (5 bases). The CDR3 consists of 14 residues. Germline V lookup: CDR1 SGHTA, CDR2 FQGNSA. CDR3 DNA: TGTGCCAGCATCTTACAAGGGGATCGCTATGGCTACACCTTC. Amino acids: CASILQGDRYGYTF.

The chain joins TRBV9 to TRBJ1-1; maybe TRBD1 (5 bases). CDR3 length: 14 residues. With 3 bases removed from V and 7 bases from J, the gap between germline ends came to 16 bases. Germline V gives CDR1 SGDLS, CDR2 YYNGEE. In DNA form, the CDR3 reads TGTGCCAGCAGCGCCGGACTGGGGGGGAATGAAGCTTTCTTT. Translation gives CASSAGLGGNEAFF.

The CDR3 DNA is TGTGCCAGCAGTTTGGTGGATCGCGGTCAGCCCCAGCATTTT. Amino acid sequence: CASSLVDRGQPQHF. The chain is built from TRBV28 and TRBJ1-5; D gene ambiguous. The CDR3 length is 14 residues. V lost 3 bases and J 6 bases, leaving 12 bases between the germline ends. In germline, CDR1 is MDHEN, CDR2 SYDVKM.

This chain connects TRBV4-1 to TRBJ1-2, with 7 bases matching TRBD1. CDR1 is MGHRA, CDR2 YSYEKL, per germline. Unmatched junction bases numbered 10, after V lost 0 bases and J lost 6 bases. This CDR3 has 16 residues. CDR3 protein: CASSQDPRQGWDGYTF. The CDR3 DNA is TGCGCCAGCAGCCAAGATCCCCGACAGGGATGGGATGGCTACACCTTC.

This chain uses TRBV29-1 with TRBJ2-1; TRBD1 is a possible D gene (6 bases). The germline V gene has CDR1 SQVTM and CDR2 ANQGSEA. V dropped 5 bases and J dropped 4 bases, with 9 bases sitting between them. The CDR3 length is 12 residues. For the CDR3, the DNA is TGCAGCGTTAGACAGGCGTACAATGAGCAGTTCTTC. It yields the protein CSVRQAYNEQFF.

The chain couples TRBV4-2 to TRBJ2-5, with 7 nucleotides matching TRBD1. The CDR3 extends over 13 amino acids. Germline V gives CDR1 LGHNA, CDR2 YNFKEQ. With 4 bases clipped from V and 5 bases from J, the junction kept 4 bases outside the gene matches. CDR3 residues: CASSLTGDETQYF. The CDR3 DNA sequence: TGTGCCAGCAGCCTTACAGGGGACGAGACCCAGTACTTC.

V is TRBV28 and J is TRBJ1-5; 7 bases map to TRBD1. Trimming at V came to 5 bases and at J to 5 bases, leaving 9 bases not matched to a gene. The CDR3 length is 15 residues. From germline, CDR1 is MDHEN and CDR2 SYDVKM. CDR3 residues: CASSNRGRGDQPQHF. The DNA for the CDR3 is TGTGCCAGCAGTAATAGGGGGCGCGGGGATCAGCCCCAGCATTTT.

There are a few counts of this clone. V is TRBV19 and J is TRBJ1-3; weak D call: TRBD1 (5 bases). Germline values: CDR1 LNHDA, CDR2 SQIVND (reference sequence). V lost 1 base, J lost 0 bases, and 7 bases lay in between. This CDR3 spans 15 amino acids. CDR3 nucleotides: TGTGCCAGTAGTATAGGCAGGGCCTCTGGAAACACCATATATTTT. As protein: CASSIGRASGNTIYF.

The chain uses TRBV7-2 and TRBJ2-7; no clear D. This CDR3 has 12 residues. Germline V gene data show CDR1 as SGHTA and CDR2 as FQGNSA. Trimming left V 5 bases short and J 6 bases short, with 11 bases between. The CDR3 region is CASSLTAVEQYF. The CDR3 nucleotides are TGTGCCAGCAGCCTAACTGCCGTCGAGCAGTACTTC.

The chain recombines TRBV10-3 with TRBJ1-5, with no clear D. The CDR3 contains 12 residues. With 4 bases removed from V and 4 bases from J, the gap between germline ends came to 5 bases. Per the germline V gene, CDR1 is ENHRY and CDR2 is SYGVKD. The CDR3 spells CAISGRNQPQHF. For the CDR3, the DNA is TGTGCCATCAGTGGCAGGAATCAGCCCCAGCATTTT.

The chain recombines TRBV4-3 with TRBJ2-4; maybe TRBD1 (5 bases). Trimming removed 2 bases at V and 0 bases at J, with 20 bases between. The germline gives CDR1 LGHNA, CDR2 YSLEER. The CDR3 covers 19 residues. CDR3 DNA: TGCGCCAGCAGCCAATACAACCCTTATTTGACAGTAGCCAAAAACATTCAGTACTTC. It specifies CASSQYNPYLTVAKNIQYF.

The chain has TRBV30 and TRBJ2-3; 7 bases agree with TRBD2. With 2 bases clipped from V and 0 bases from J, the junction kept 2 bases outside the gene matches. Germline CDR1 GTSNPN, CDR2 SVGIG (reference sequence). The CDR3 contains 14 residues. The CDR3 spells CAWSREVSTDTQYF. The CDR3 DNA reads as TGTGCCTGGAGTCGGGAGGTTAGCACAGATACGCAGTATTTT.

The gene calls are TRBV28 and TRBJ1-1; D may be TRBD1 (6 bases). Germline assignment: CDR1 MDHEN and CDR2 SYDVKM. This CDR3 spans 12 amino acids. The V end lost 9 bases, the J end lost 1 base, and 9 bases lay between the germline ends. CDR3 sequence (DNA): TGTGCCAGTTGGACAGAGAACACTGAAGCTTTCTTT. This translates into CASWTENTEAFF.

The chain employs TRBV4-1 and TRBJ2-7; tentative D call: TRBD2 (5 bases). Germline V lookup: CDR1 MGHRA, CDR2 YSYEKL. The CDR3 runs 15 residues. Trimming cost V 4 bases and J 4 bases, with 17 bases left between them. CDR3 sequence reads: CASSRRLPNEYEQYF. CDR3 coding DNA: TGCGCCAGCAGCCGAAGACTACCGAATGAGTACGAGCAGTACTTC.

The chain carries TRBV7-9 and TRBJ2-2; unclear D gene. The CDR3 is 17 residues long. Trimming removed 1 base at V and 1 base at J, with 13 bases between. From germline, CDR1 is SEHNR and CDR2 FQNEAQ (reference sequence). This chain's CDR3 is CASSLVSLLKNTGELFF. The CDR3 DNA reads TGTGCCAGCAGCTTAGTGAGTCTTTTGAAGAACACCGGGGAGCTGTTTTTT.

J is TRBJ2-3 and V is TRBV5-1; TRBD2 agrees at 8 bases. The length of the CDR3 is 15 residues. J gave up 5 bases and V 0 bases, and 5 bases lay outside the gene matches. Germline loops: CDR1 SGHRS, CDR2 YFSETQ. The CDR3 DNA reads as TGCGCCAGCAGCTTGGGAGGGACTAGGGGAGATACGCAGTATTTT. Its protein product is CASSLGGTRGDTQYF.

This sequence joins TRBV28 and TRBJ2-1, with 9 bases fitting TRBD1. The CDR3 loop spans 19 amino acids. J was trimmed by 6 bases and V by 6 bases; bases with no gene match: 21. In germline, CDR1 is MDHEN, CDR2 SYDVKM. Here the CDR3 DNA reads TGTGCCAGCAGCTACGACAGGGGGGCCGGCCAGGGGTTGGTCAATGAGCAGTTCTTC. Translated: CASSYDRGAGQGLVNEQFF.

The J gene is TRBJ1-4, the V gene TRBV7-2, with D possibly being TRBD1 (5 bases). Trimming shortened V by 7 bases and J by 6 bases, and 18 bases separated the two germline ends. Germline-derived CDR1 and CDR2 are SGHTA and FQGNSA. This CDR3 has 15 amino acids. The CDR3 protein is CASTVYSRGDEKLFF. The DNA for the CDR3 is TGTGCCAGCACCGTGTATAGCCGGGGGGATGAAAAACTGTTTTTT.